The 22 T cell receptor beta chains below were found in one sample sequenced in a study of response to subunit inactivated influenza vaccine. TCRdb independently ran MiXCR on the RT-PCR reads; one entry per CDR3 protein. The table records more than 600,000 distinct CDR3 sequences, about a fifth of them present only once. The sample consisted of PBMCs from blood, taken 5 to 6 days after vaccination. The receptors were gathered from a man aged 50 to 60 who received an inactivated influenza vaccine.

The chain uses TRBV5-1 and TRBJ2-1; 8 bases line up with TRBD2. The CDR3 is 15 amino acids. Per germline, CDR1 SGHRS and CDR2 YFSETQ. The trim removed 6 bases at V and 2 bases at J, leaving 7 bases unmatched. The CDR3 sequence: CASTPGAGAYNEQFF. The DNA of the CDR3 is TGCGCCAGCACCCCCGGAGCGGGGGCCTACAATGAGCAGTTCTTC.

The chain recombines TRBV4-2 with TRBJ2-2, with D uncertain. CDR3 length: 15 residues. Germline-derived CDR1 and CDR2 are LGHNA and YNFKEQ. V was trimmed by 1 base and J by 1 base, leaving 7 bases between them. This chain's CDR3 is CASSQVFRNTGELFF. The CDR3 coding sequence is TGTGCCAGCAGCCAAGTATTTCGGAACACCGGGGAGCTGTTTTTT.

The chain employs TRBV7-8 and TRBJ2-5, with D tentatively TRBD1 (5 bases). The ends were cut back, 2 bases at V and 4 bases at J, with 17 bases in the middle. In germline, CDR1 is SGHVS, CDR2 FQNEAQ. The CDR3 covers 16 residues. CDR3 protein: CASSLSQGIRRETQYF. CDR3 nucleotides: TGTGCCAGCAGCTTAAGCCAGGGAATACGAAGAGAGACCCAGTACTTC. Full variable domain (outside the CDR3, taken from reference TRBV7-8 and TRBJ2-5): GAGVSQSPRYKVAKRGQDVALRCDPISGHVSLFWYQQALGQGPEFLTYFQNEAQLDKSGLPSDRFFAERPEGSVSTLKIQRTQQEDSAVYLCASSLSQGIRRETQYFGPGTRLLVL.

This chain connects TRBV7-9 to TRBJ2-7; D may be TRBD2 (6 bases). Trimming removed 5 bases at V and 9 bases at J, with 20 bases between. Germline V CDR1 and CDR2: SEHNR, FQNEAQ (reference sequence). The CDR3 loop spans 14 amino acids. The CDR3 DNA reads TGTGCCAGCAGCCCTTTAGGGGCGCCGGGGGTGCAGTACTTC. Translation: CASSPLGAPGVQYF.

The V gene is TRBV5-1, the J gene TRBJ2-7; 7 bases agree with TRBD2. Germline CDR1 reads SGHRS; CDR2 reads YFSETQ. The V segment lost 5 bases and the J segment 6 bases; nucleotides outside the gene matches: 8. This CDR3 region has 13 residues. CDR3 in DNA: TGCGCCAGCAGGATGGGGGAGGGTTTCGAGCAGTACTTC. It translates to CASRMGEGFEQYF.

The chain employs TRBV5-1 and TRBJ2-1; 8 nucleotides agree with TRBD1. V was pared by 3 bases and J by 8 bases, with 10 bases of the junction left unmatched. The CDR3 sequence is 15 residues long. From germline, CDR1 is SGHRS and CDR2 YFSETQ. This chain's CDR3 is CASSSGQGSIDEQFF. In DNA, the CDR3 is TGCGCCAGCAGCTCCGGACAGGGATCGATCGATGAGCAGTTCTTC.

The chain uses TRBV20-1 and TRBJ2-7, with TRBD2 identical over 12 bases. J was trimmed by 5 bases and V by 3 bases; bases with no gene match: 5. This CDR3 has 14 residues. The germline V gene encodes CDR1 DFQATT and CDR2 SNEGSKA (reference sequence). CDR3 nucleotide sequence: TGCAGTGCTAGGACTAGCGGGAGTCGAAACGAGCAGTACTTC. Its protein is CSARTSGSRNEQYF.

Written as DNA, the CDR3 is TGTGCCAGCAGTGCGCCGGGACAGCGACTCCACGAGCAGTACTTC. This translates into CASSAPGQRLHEQYF. The rearrangement joins TRBV25-1 to TRBJ2-7, with 7 bases matching TRBD1. The V segment lost 4 bases and the J segment 5 bases; nucleotides outside the gene matches: 11. The CDR3 consists of 15 residues. Germline V CDR1 and CDR2: MGHDK, SYGVNS.

This clonotype was found many times. The chain combines TRBV12-3 or TRBV12-4 with TRBJ2-2, with D hard to call. V lost 6 bases and J lost 0, with 8 bases in between. This CDR3 comprises 14 residues. The CDR3 here is CASSWAANTGELFF. The CDR3 region has the DNA TGTGCCAGCAGCTGGGCCGCGAACACCGGGGAGCTGTTTTTT.

The chain recombines TRBV5-1 with TRBJ2-1, with 7 positions matching TRBD1. CDR3 length: 13 amino acids. Germline CDR1 SGHRS, CDR2 YFSETQ. V lost 2 bases, J lost 6 bases, and 2 bases stayed unmatched. The CDR3 sequence is CASSFTGVNEQFF. DNA of the CDR3: TGCGCCAGCAGCTTTACAGGGGTCAATGAGCAGTTCTTC.

This clonotype was counted between two and nine times. The rearrangement links TRBV7-2 to TRBJ2-1, with 9 bases lining up with TRBD2. Trimming at V came to 6 bases and at J to 10 bases, leaving 13 bases not matched to a gene. The CDR3 runs to 15 residues. CDR1 and CDR2 from the germline V gene are SGHTA and FQGNSA. As DNA, the CDR3 is TGTGCCAGCAGACACAGCGGGGGGTCCCGGGGGGAGCAGTTCTTC. As protein: CASRHSGGSRGEQFF.

Worth noting for this clonotype: At one boundary the junction diverges from the germline segment, which might be a read error. The chain is built from TRBV7-2 and TRBJ1-3; the D is unclear. Germline loops: CDR1 SGHTA, CDR2 FQGNSA. CDR3 length: 16 residues. CDR3 sequence reads: CASSLVFSGAGNTIYF. DNA of the CDR3: TGTGCCAGCAGCTTAGTATTTTCCGGAGCTGGGAACACCATATATTTT.

The chain has TRBV12-5 and TRBJ2-1, with 9 bases that match TRBD2. The CDR3 consists of 15 residues. V was clipped by 6 bases and J by 8 bases; unmatched bases: 11. The V gene's germline CDR1 is LGHNT and CDR2 FRNRAP. The CDR3 sequence: CASGPAGGRADEQFF. The CDR3 nucleotides read TGTGCTAGTGGCCCCGCCGGCGGGAGGGCCGATGAGCAGTTCTTC.

This clonotype was counted between two and nine times. The chain has TRBV6-5 and TRBJ2-7, with 7 bases identical to TRBD1. Germline V lookup: CDR1 MNHEY, CDR2 SVGAGI. The J segment lost 5 bases and the V segment lost 2 bases, leaving 9 bases of the junction unmatched. The CDR3 length is 15 residues. CDR3 region: CASSYQYRGDNEQYF. Here the CDR3 DNA reads TGTGCCAGCAGTTACCAATACAGGGGTGACAACGAGCAGTACTTC.

This clonotype was counted a few times. This chain uses TRBV12-3 or TRBV12-4 with TRBJ1-4; D call uncertain. Trimming shortened V by 3 bases and J by 5 bases, and 13 bases separated the two germline ends. The CDR3 is made up of 15 amino acids. The CDR3 region is CASSLSASPNEKLFF. The CDR3 nucleotides read TGTGCCAGCAGTTTGTCCGCATCTCCCAATGAAAAACTGTTTTTT.

The CDR3 protein is CASIFLKGGPYSYNEQFF. CDR3 nucleotides: TGTGCCAGCATTTTCCTCAAGGGCGGCCCCTATTCCTACAATGAGCAGTTCTTC. This chain connects TRBV6-5 to TRBJ2-1; D ambiguous. The CDR3 spans 18 residues. Trimming took off 7 bases at V and 1 base at J, with 23 bases between the two ends. Germline V gene lookup returns CDR1 MNHEY and CDR2 SVGAGI.

This clonotype occurred a few times. The V and J genes are TRBV6-2 or TRBV6-3 and TRBJ1-1, with D maybe TRBD1 (5 bases). The CDR3 extends over 13 amino acids. Germline V gives CDR1 MNHEY, CDR2 SVGEGT. Trimming took off 9 bases at V and 6 bases at J, with 17 bases between the two ends. The CDR3 protein is CASLGERDAEAFF. Here the CDR3 DNA reads TGTGCCAGTTTGGGGGAGCGGGATGCTGAAGCTTTCTTT.

This clonotype was detected many times. The gene calls are TRBV9 and TRBJ2-7; 10 positions agree with TRBD1. Trimming cost V 0 bases and J 2 bases; bases outside gene matches: 2. CDR1 and CDR2 from the germline V gene are SGDLS and YYNGEE. The CDR3 loop spans 15 amino acids. This CDR3 reads CASSVEGQGAYEQYF. The DNA for the CDR3 is TGTGCCAGCAGCGTAGAAGGACAGGGGGCCTACGAGCAGTACTTC.

This clonotype occurred a few times. The chain has TRBV6-2 or TRBV6-3 and TRBJ1-2; 9 positions match TRBD1. The J segment lost 5 bases and the V segment lost 5 bases, leaving 6 bases of the junction unmatched. The CDR3 is 14 amino acids. From germline, CDR1 is MNHEY and CDR2 SVGEGT. For the CDR3, the DNA is TGTGCCAGCAGTGCACAGGGGGCAAGTTATGGCTACACCTTC. It translates to CASSAQGASYGYTF.

In its sample, this clonotype was seen once. The chain links TRBV6-1 to TRBJ1-4, with D possibly being TRBD1 (6 bases). The CDR3 is made up of 17 amino acids. Germline V CDR1 and CDR2: MNHNS, SASEGT. V lost 2 bases and J lost 7, with 20 bases in between. The CDR3 sequence is CASSENRAPVRGEKLFF. For the CDR3, the DNA is TGTGCCAGCAGTGAAAACAGGGCCCCGGTCAGAGGTGAAAAACTGTTTTTT.

The table lists this clonotype with a count of one. The chain is built from TRBV2 and TRBJ2-7; either TRBD1 or TRBD2 may supply D (5 bases each). Germline CDR1 is SNHLY and CDR2 is FYNNEI. V was shortened by 3 bases and J by 0 bases, with 27 bases between the two germline ends. The CDR3 length is 20 residues. This CDR3 is CASSDYFGTSGASSSYEQYF. CDR3 nucleotides: TGTGCCAGCAGTGATTATTTTGGGACCTCCGGGGCCTCGAGCTCCTACGAGCAGTACTTC.

This clonotype was picked up a small number of times. The chain combines TRBV29-1 with TRBJ1-1; 8 bases match TRBD1. V trimming: 5 bases; J trimming: 1 base; junction bases outside the gene matches: 6. The CDR3 has 14 residues. Germline V lookup: CDR1 SQVTM, CDR2 ANQGSEA. In DNA, the CDR3 is TGCAGCGTTAGGAATCAGGGGGCGAACACTGAAGCTTTCTTT. Its protein is CSVRNQGANTEAFF.